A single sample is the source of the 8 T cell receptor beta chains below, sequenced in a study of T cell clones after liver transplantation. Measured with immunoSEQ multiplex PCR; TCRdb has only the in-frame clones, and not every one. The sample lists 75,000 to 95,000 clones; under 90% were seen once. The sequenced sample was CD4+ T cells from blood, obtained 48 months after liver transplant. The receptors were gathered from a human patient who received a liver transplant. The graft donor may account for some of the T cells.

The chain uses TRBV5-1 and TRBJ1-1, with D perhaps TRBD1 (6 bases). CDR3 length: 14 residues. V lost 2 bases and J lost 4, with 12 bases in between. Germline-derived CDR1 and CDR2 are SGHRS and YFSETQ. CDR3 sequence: CASSLLGGGTEAFF. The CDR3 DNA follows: TGCGCCAGCAGCTTATTGGGAGGGGGCACTGAAGCTTTCTTT.

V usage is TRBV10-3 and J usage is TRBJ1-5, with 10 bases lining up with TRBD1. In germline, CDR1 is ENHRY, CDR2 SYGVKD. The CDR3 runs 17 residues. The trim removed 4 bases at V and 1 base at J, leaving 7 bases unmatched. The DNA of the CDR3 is TGTGCCATCAGTGCGTCGACAGGGGGCCGGAGCAATCAGCCCCAGCATTTT. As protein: CAISASTGGRSNQPQHF.

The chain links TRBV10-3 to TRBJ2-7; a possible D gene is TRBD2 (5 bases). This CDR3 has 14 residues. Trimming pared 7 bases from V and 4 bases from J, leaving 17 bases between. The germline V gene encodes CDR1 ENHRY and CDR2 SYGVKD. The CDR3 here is CAIMEEGNLYEQYF. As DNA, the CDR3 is TGTGCCATCATGGAGGAAGGGAATTTGTACGAGCAGTACTTC.

This CDR3 is CASSLQGGWEETQYF. The CDR3 nucleotides read TGTGCCAGCAGCTTACAGGGAGGGTGGGAGGAGACCCAGTACTTC. This chain joins TRBV11-2 and TRBJ2-5; 7 bases are a match to TRBD2. Per germline, CDR1 SGHAT and CDR2 FQNNGV. This CDR3 is 15 amino acids long. The junction had 8 bases not matched to a gene; V was cut back by 2 bases and J by 5 bases.

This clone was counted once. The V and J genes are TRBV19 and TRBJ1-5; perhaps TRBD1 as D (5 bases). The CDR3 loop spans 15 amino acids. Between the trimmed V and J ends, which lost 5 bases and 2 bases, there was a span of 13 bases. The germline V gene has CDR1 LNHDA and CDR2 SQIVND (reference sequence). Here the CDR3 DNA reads TGTGCCAGTAGTGTTCAGGGTCGGCGCAATCAGCCCCAGCATTTT. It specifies CASSVQGRRNQPQHF.

As DNA, the CDR3 is TGTGCCAGCAGCTCGGACTTTTATTTATATGGGGCTGGGGCCAACGTCCTGACTTTC. This sequence encodes CASSSDFYLYGAGANVLTF. The chain uses TRBV7-9 and TRBJ2-6; D is possibly TRBD2 (5 bases). The CDR3 has 19 residues. Germline loops: CDR1 SEHNR, CDR2 FQNEAQ (reference sequence). V was pared by 4 bases and J by 2 bases, with 21 bases between.

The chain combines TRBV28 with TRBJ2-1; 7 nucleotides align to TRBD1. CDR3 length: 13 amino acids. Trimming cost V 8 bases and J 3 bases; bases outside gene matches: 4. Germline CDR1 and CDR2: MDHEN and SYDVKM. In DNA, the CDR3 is TGTGCCAGCCGAGGGACAGACTACAATGAGCAGTTCTTC. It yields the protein CASRGTDYNEQFF.

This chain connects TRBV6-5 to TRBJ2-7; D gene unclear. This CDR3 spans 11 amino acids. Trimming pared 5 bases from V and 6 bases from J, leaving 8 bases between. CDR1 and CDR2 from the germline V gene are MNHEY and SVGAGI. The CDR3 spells CASSQRAEQYF. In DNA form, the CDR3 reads TGTGCCAGCAGTCAACGAGCCGAGCAGTACTTC.